This T cell receptor beta chain was captured in a study of cytomegalovirus exposure and HLA in healthy donors. Overall study findings and caveats: A few V segments could not be told apart, such as TRBV6-2 and TRBV6-3, and were left out. Per published reports, the classifier diagnosed cytomegalovirus status with high specificity and sensitivity. The study designated 150 or so TCR beta chains cytomegalovirus-associated.

This CDR3 contains 13 residues. After removal of 6 bases from V and 5 bases from J, the junction contained 4 bases not matched to a gene. Germline-derived CDR1 and CDR2 are MNHEY and SMNVEV (reference sequence). The PCR made use of 60 Vbeta and 13 Jbeta primers. Sequenced by immunoSEQ multiplex PCR; TCRdb stores in-frame clones only, minus some. The repertoire has about 40,000 clones, under 70% of them found once; the top ten carry 12%. Only a few counts were recorded for this clone. As yet, its antigen is unknown. At the DNA level, this CDR3 is encoded by other sequences in the same sample as well. Sequences were obtained from PBMCs. The source is a man in his sixties in good health and CMV-seropositive. The V gene is TRBV27, the J gene TRBJ2-5; the match to TRBD1 covers 9 bases. The CDR3 loop is CASRGQGLETQYF. In nucleotides, the CDR3 is TGTGCCAGCAGGGGACAGGGCTTGGAGACCCAGTACTTC.